The 4 T cell receptor beta chains in this list originate from one sample, sequenced in a study of blood T cell repertoires in COVID-19. The repertoire was sequenced with immunoSEQ multiplex PCR; TCRdb's copy has only in-frame clones and lacks some. The table lists tens of thousands of clones, 80% to 85% of them singletons, with roughly 1.5% in the top ten. Sequenced material: peripheral blood. These receptors all come from a man aged 45-65 years with acute or convalescent COVID-19.

The CDR3 here is CASSRRGPVYGYTF. The CDR3 DNA reads TGTGCCAGCAGCCGGAGGGGACCTGTGTATGGCTACACCTTC. This chain uses TRBV7-9 with TRBJ1-2; D might be TRBD1 (5 bases). The ends were cut back, 5 bases at V and 5 bases at J, with 15 bases in the middle. Germline CDR1 SEHNR, CDR2 FQNEAQ (reference sequence). CDR3 length: 14 residues.

This chain links TRBV19 with TRBJ1-4; 10 bases agree with TRBD1. J lost 0 bases, V lost 4 bases, and 2 bases had no gene match. The CDR3 runs to 16 residues. Germline V gene sequence: CDR1 LNHDA, CDR2 SQIVND (reference sequence). The CDR3 nucleotides read TGTGCCAGTAGTACTGGACAGGGGGCAACTAATGAAAAACTGTTTTTT. It yields the protein CASSTGQGATNEKLFF. Looking up the rest from reference TRBV19 and TRBJ1-4 gives the full variable domain: DGGITQSPKYLFRKEGQNVTLSCEQNLNHDAMYWYRQDPGQGLRLIYYSQIVNDFQKGDIAEGYSVSREKKESFPLTVTSAQKNPTAFYLCASSTGQGATNEKLFFGSGTQLSVL.

CDR3 sequence reads: CASSRRVGSNEQFF. CDR3 nucleotides: TGCGCCAGCAGTAGGAGGGTCGGGTCCAATGAGCAGTTCTTC. The rearrangement joins TRBV5-1 to TRBJ2-1; D might be TRBD2 (6 bases). Per germline, CDR1 SGHRS and CDR2 YFSETQ. This CDR3 is 14 amino acids long. Deletions cut 5 bases from V and 6 bases from J, with 15 bases between.

The rearrangement links TRBV4-2 to TRBJ1-2; D perhaps matches TRBD1 (5 bases). Germline-derived CDR1 and CDR2 are LGHNA and YNFKEQ. Trimming took 1 base from V and 4 from J, leaving 16 bases between them. The CDR3 runs 16 residues. The CDR3 nucleotides are TGTGCCAGCAGCCAAGGTGTAGGGGCTTGGGTCTATGGCTACACCTTC. The encoded protein is CASSQGVGAWVYGYTF.